The sequence of this T cell receptor (beta chain) was determined in a study of shared clonotypes between healthy human individuals. The trim removed 6 bases at V and 2 bases at J, leaving 6 bases unmatched. CDR1 and CDR2 from the germline V gene are LNHDA and SQIVND (reference sequence). The CDR3 has 14 residues. The data were produced by immunoSEQ multiplex PCR, yet TCRdb's version contains in-frame clones alone and is incomplete. The top ten clones hold 10% to 15% of a sample with about 490,000 clones, 79% of them seen once. The chain employs TRBV19 and TRBJ1-2; TRBD1 agrees at 7 bases. The specimen was PBMCs. This TCR derives from a woman between 40 and 55 years old in good health. Some clones in this sample may be carry-over from other donors' samples. CDR3 in DNA: TGTGCCAGTAGCCGGACCAGGGGGAACTATGGCTACACCTTC. Its protein is CASSRTRGNYGYTF.